These 24 T cell receptor beta chains were all obtained from the same sample, sequenced in a study of blood T cell repertoires in COVID-19. Assay: immunoSEQ multiplex PCR; the TCRdb copy retains only in-frame clones and omits some. This sample carries under 250,000 clones, approximately 89% of them seen once, and the ten largest clones take approximately 4.3%. Sequenced: PBMCs or T cells enriched from blood (not recorded which). These receptors were taken from a woman aged 25 to 39 with acute COVID-19.

This chain uses TRBV10-3 with TRBJ2-1; 7 bases are shared with TRBD1. The V and J ends lost 5 bases and 0 bases, in that order; junction bases with no gene match: 4. CDR3 length: 15 amino acids. The V gene's germline CDR1 is ENHRY and CDR2 SYGVKD. The CDR3 spells CAISYDRASYNEQFF. DNA of the CDR3: TGTGCCATCAGTTATGACAGGGCCTCCTACAATGAGCAGTTCTTC.

The sample holds one count of this clone. CDR3 in DNA: TGTGCCAGCAGCTTAGTGGTTAGGGGTTCCTACGAGCAGTACTTC. Translation: CASSLVVRGSYEQYF. V and J are TRBV11-2 and TRBJ2-7; a possible D gene is TRBD1 (5 bases). V lost 1 base and J lost 1, with 11 bases in between. The CDR3 extends over 15 amino acids. From germline, CDR1 is SGHAT and CDR2 FQNNGV.

Only one count was recorded for this clone. The CDR3 is CASSLGTGLGNIQYF. CDR3 nucleotides: TGTGCCAGCAGTTTAGGTACAGGGTTGGGAAACATTCAGTACTTC. The rearrangement links TRBV28 to TRBJ2-4; a weak D match, TRBD1 (6 bases). This CDR3 has 15 residues. The V gene lost 2 bases and the J gene lost 6 bases, with 14 bases spanning the gap. Germline V gene lookup returns CDR1 MDHEN and CDR2 SYDVKM.

J is TRBJ2-5 and V is TRBV30; weak D call: TRBD1 (7 bases). CDR1 and CDR2 from the germline V gene are GTSNPN and SVGIG (reference sequence). Trimming removed 2 bases at V and 5 bases at J, with 18 bases between. This CDR3 is 15 amino acids long. The CDR3 coding sequence is TGTGCCTGGAGTTCAGTCGGAGGGGGCGCGGAGACCCAGTACTTC. Translation gives CAWSSVGGGAETQYF.

This clone was detected once. The chain carries TRBV3-1 (or the pseudogene TRBV3-2) and TRBJ1-6; 8 positions match TRBD1. Germline V gene sequence: CDR1 LGHDT, CDR2 YNNKEL (reference sequence). The CDR3 is 15 residues long. With 1 base clipped from V and 6 bases from J, the junction kept 2 bases outside the gene matches. The CDR3 loop reads CASSQGDRSNSPLHF. CDR3 nucleotides: TGTGCCAGCAGCCAAGGGGACAGGTCTAATTCACCCCTCCACTTT.

This chain connects TRBV7-2 to TRBJ2-7; D is unclear. CDR3 length equals 15 residues. V dropped 1 base and J dropped 3 bases, with 13 bases sitting between them. Germline V gene data show CDR1 as SGHTA and CDR2 as FQGNSA. DNA of the CDR3: TGTGCCAGCAGCTTAGTAAGCCCTGAAAACTACGAGCAGTACTTC. It yields the protein CASSLVSPENYEQYF.

The chain joins TRBV10-1 to TRBJ1-2; D not resolved. The CDR3 covers 13 residues. The germline V gene encodes CDR1 WNHNN and CDR2 SYGVQD (reference sequence). V was pared by 3 bases and J by 8 bases, with 13 bases between. The CDR3 region has the DNA TGCGCCAGCAGTGATACCCGGCGGTGGGGCTACACCTTC. This sequence encodes CASSDTRRWGYTF.

The CDR3 loop is CASSVAEKGQGAEKLFF. DNA of the CDR3: TGTGCCAGCAGCGTAGCCGAGAAGGGACAGGGAGCTGAAAAACTGTTTTTT. The rearrangement joins TRBV9 to TRBJ1-4; 9 nucleotides line up with TRBD1. The CDR3 is 17 residues long. Germline V CDR1 and CDR2: SGDLS, YYNGEE. V shed 0 bases and J 7 bases; nucleotides not matched to a gene: 10.

For this clone: The same CDR3 can be traced to other DNA sequences in this sample. The chain has TRBV5-1 and TRBJ1-5; tentative D call: TRBD1 (6 bases). V lost 4 bases and J 4 bases, leaving 9 bases between the germline ends. Germline-derived CDR1 and CDR2 are SGHRS and YFSETQ. The CDR3 contains 13 residues. The CDR3 sequence: CASSPDRNQPQHF. CDR3 sequence (DNA): TGCGCCAGCAGCCCGGACAGAAATCAGCCCCAGCATTTT.

This clone appeared a single time. J is TRBJ2-3 and V is TRBV11-3, with 9 nucleotides matching TRBD2. The germline V gene encodes CDR1 SGHNT and CDR2 YENEEA. V lost 1 base to trimming and J lost 1 base; unmatched junction nucleotides: 3. The length of the CDR3 is 16 residues. CDR3 residues: CASSLGTSGRTDTQYF. The DNA for the CDR3 is TGTGCCAGCAGCTTAGGTACTAGCGGGCGCACAGATACGCAGTATTTT.

V gene TRBV30 combines with J gene TRBJ1-2; D ambiguous. Germline CDR1 and CDR2: GTSNPN and SVGIG (reference sequence). V dropped 0 bases and J dropped 1 base, with 6 bases sitting between them. The CDR3 totals 13 residues. The CDR3 here is CAWSVGNNYGYTF. CDR3 coding DNA: TGTGCCTGGAGTGTGGGCAATAACTATGGCTACACCTTC. Supplemented by reference TRBV30 and TRBJ1-2, the full variable domain reads SQTIHQWPATLVQPVGSPLSLECTVEGTSNPNLYWYRQAAGRGLQLLFYSVGIGQISSEVPQNLSASRPQDRQFILSSKKLLLSDSGFYLCAWSVGNNYGYTFGSGTRLTVV.

The genes are TRBV27 and TRBJ1-5; no clear D. CDR1 and CDR2 (germline): MNHEY, SMNVEV (reference sequence). The CDR3 spans 15 residues. V lost 6 bases and J lost 0, with 12 bases in between. The CDR3 spells CASSPVSLSNQPQHF. CDR3 DNA: TGTGCCAGCAGCCCCGTCAGTCTTAGCAATCAGCCCCAGCATTTT.

This chain uses TRBV7-9 with TRBJ2-7, with TRBD1 matching 9 bases. With 6 bases clipped from V and 7 bases from J, the junction kept 16 bases outside the gene matches. Germline-derived CDR1 and CDR2 are SEHNR and FQNEAQ (reference sequence). The CDR3 runs to 16 residues. This CDR3 is CASRRKPGQGVEEQYF. CDR3 sequence (DNA): TGTGCCAGCAGACGGAAACCGGGACAGGGAGTGGAGGAGCAGTACTTC.

The gene calls are TRBV9 and TRBJ1-1, with D possibly matching TRBD1 (6 bases). This CDR3 has 15 amino acids. The V end lost 0 bases, the J end lost 3 bases, and 12 bases lay between the germline ends. The V gene's germline CDR1 is SGDLS and CDR2 YYNGEE. CDR3 amino acids: CASSVVTGPDTEAFF. The CDR3 nucleotides are TGTGCCAGCAGCGTAGTGACAGGTCCGGACACTGAAGCTTTCTTT.

The J gene is TRBJ1-1, the V gene TRBV12-3 or TRBV12-4, with D unclear. With 3 bases removed from V and 6 bases from J, the gap between germline ends came to 11 bases. The CDR3 sequence is 13 residues long. The CDR3 region is CASSFGVSAEAFF. The CDR3, as DNA: TGTGCCAGCAGTTTCGGGGTGAGCGCTGAAGCTTTCTTT.

The chain has TRBV5-8 and TRBJ1-3, with 9 bases identical to TRBD1. The CDR3 length is 15 residues. Germline CDR1 is SGHTS and CDR2 is YDEGEE. Trimming removed 5 bases from V and 4 bases from J; junction bases left unmatched: 7. The CDR3 region has the DNA TGTGCCAGCAGGACCGGGACAGGGTTAGGAAACACCATATATTTT. This encodes CASRTGTGLGNTIYF.

The CDR3 loop is CASSLGRSRAEAFF. DNA for the CDR3: TGTGCCAGCAGCTTGGGGCGTAGTCGGGCTGAAGCTTTCTTT. The rearrangement uses TRBV7-2 and TRBJ1-1, with D tentatively TRBD1 (5 bases). V gave up 3 bases and J gave up 6 bases, with 14 bases separating them. CDR1 and CDR2 (germline): SGHTA, FQGNSA. This CDR3 spans 14 amino acids.

The rearrangement links TRBV2 to TRBJ1-3, with D possibly matching TRBD1 (5 bases). CDR3 length equals 14 residues. The V and J ends lost 10 bases and 2 bases respectively, with 15 bases between them. Germline assignment: CDR1 SNHLY and CDR2 FYNNEI. CDR3 sequence: CAKGERAAGNTIYF. The CDR3 DNA reads TGTGCCAAAGGGGAAAGGGCAGCTGGAAACACCATATATTTT.

The gene calls are TRBV7-8 and TRBJ2-1; 7 bases match TRBD1. V lost 1 base to trimming and J lost 2 bases; unmatched junction nucleotides: 2. The CDR3 consists of 15 residues. The germline V gene encodes CDR1 SGHVS and CDR2 FQNEAQ. In DNA, the CDR3 is TGTGCCAGCAGCTTAGACGGGACAGCCTACAATGAGCAGTTCTTC. Translating gives CASSLDGTAYNEQFF.

This clone occurred once. V usage is TRBV5-1 and J usage is TRBJ2-6; TRBD1 matches 8 bases. V lost 6 bases to trimming and J lost 2 bases; unmatched junction nucleotides: 4. CDR1 and CDR2 from the germline V gene are SGHRS and YFSETQ. This CDR3 is 15 amino acids long. The CDR3 sequence is CASIQQGAGANVLTF. The DNA of the CDR3 is TGCGCCAGCATCCAACAGGGGGCTGGGGCCAACGTCCTGACTTTC.

The chain combines TRBV4-1 with TRBJ1-1, with D tentatively TRBD1 (6 bases). Trimming stripped 4 bases from V and 5 bases from J, with 23 bases between. This CDR3 comprises 17 residues. The germline V gene encodes CDR1 MGHRA and CDR2 YSYEKL. CDR3 nucleotide sequence: TGCGCCAGCAGCCCAGGGGCTAAGAGGGGTAGGGGAACTGAAGCTTTCTTT. Protein sequence: CASSPGAKRGRGTEAFF.

The chain links TRBV13 to TRBJ1-4; D gene unclear. Germline lookup yields CDR1 PRHDT and CDR2 FYEKMQ (reference sequence). The CDR3 covers 16 residues. V was pared by 3 bases and J by 4 bases, with 15 bases between. CDR3 in amino acids: CASSLRDGPINEKLFF. CDR3 sequence (DNA): TGTGCCAGCAGCTTGCGGGATGGGCCGATTAATGAAAAACTGTTTTTT.

The V gene is TRBV4-3, the J gene TRBJ2-7; TRBD2 might be the D (5 bases). Germline loops: CDR1 LGHNA, CDR2 YSLEER. The V gene lost 0 bases and the J gene lost 5 bases, with 11 bases spanning the gap. CDR3 length: 14 amino acids. The CDR3 spells CASSQDSTTNEQYF. The CDR3 region has the DNA TGCGCCAGCAGCCAAGATTCGACTACCAACGAGCAGTACTTC.

The chain recombines TRBV7-3 with TRBJ2-2; 7 bases line up with TRBD1. Germline trimming cut 6 bases from V and 4 bases from J; bases unmatched to any gene: 8. Germline V gene sequence: CDR1 SGHTA, CDR2 FQGTGA. The CDR3 is 15 residues long. CDR3 region: CASSLDRASTGELFF. The CDR3 bases are TGTGCCAGCAGTCTCGACAGGGCGAGCACCGGGGAGCTGTTTTTT.